Below, 18 T cell receptor beta chains from the same sample are listed, as sequenced in a study of monozygotic twins with inflammatory bowel disease. TCRdb processed the 5' RACE reads again and assigns one entry to each CDR3 protein, with no DNA. Recorded for this sample: over 200,000 distinct CDR3 sequences. The specimen was blood. The receptors were sampled from a human donor with ulcerative colitis or Crohn's disease, or a healthy co-twin of an affected twin (not recorded which).

J is TRBJ2-1 and V is TRBV28; TCRdb's D call of TRBD2 is untestable without DNA. The CDR3 runs 18 residues. Germline CDR1 is MDHEN and CDR2 is SYDVKM. The chain's CDR3 is CASSFWASGRALYNEQFF.

The chain carries TRBV11-2 and TRBJ2-5. Germline lookup yields CDR1 SGHAT and CDR2 FQNNGV. This CDR3 comprises 15 residues. The CDR3 sequence is CASSPNYITGETQYF.

The chain carries TRBV30 and TRBJ2-5. The CDR3 is 12 amino acids. Germline CDR1 and CDR2: GTSNPN and SVGIG (reference sequence). The CDR3 loop reads CAWSGDQETQYF.

The chain has TRBV6-5 and TRBJ2-2; TCRdb selects TRBD1, and the lack of DNA leaves this call unchecked. The CDR3 extends over 13 amino acids. Germline assignment: CDR1 MNHEY and CDR2 SVGAGI. This chain's CDR3 is CASTATGTGELFF.

The rearrangement uses TRBV20-1 and TRBJ2-1; TCRdb returns TRBD2, unconfirmable since there is no DNA. Germline CDR1 reads DFQATT; CDR2 reads SNEGSKA (reference sequence). This CDR3 is built from 16 residues. CDR3 protein: CSARVLAGGSYNEQFF.

The rearrangement uses TRBV7-2 and TRBJ2-5; the TCRdb D gene call, TRBD2, has no DNA to confirm it. The germline gives CDR1 SGHTA, CDR2 FQGNSA. This CDR3 comprises 15 residues. CDR3 sequence reads: CASSLGSGGWETQYF.

The chain is built from TRBV15 and TRBJ2-7. The CDR3 runs to 12 residues. The germline CDR1 and CDR2 sequences are LNHNV and YYDKDF (reference sequence). CDR3 sequence: CATSRDSYEQCF.

The chain joins TRBV7-8 to TRBJ1-2; TCRdb reports TRBD1, a call that lacks DNA to check it against. There are 15 residues in the CDR3. From germline, CDR1 is SGHVS and CDR2 FQNEAQ. CDR3 protein: CASSLEVGGLYGYTF.

The rearrangement uses TRBV7-8 and TRBJ1-1. The CDR3 runs 11 residues. The germline V gene encodes CDR1 SGHVS and CDR2 FQNEAQ. CDR3 loop: CASSLTGEAFF.

This sequence joins TRBV29-1 and TRBJ1-1; TCRdb selects TRBD1, and the lack of DNA leaves this call unchecked. Germline V CDR1 and CDR2: SQVTM, ANQGSEA. The CDR3 has 11 amino acids. The CDR3 spells CSVRGLTGAFF. Based on the CDR3 plus reference TRBV29-1 and TRBJ1-1, the full variable domain is SAVISQKPSRDICQRGTSLTIQCQVDSQVTMMFWYRQQPGQSLTLIATANQGSEATYESGFVIDKFPISRPNLTFSTLTVSNMSPEDSSIYLCSVRGLTGAFFGQGTRLTVV.

The CDR3 sequence: CASSFGAKNTEAFF. The chain carries TRBV12-1 and TRBJ1-1. TRBV12-1 is a known pseudogene. The CDR3 runs to 14 residues.

V is TRBV30 and J is TRBJ1-6; the TRBD1 assignment by TCRdb is unverifiable without DNA. The CDR3 has 15 amino acids. Germline V gene sequence: CDR1 GTSNPN, CDR2 SVGIG (reference sequence). The CDR3 loop reads CAWSDPGQRYSPLHF.

The V gene is TRBV4-3, the J gene TRBJ2-1; without DNA, the TCRdb call of TRBD1 cannot be checked. Germline V gene data show CDR1 as LGHNA and CDR2 as YSLEER. This CDR3 comprises 15 residues. The CDR3 sequence: CASSPGPLNYNEQFF.

V and J are TRBV7-9 and TRBJ2-5; TCRdb outputs TRBD1, but without DNA this stays unchecked. The germline V gene encodes CDR1 SEHNR and CDR2 FQNEAQ (reference sequence). The CDR3 is 14 amino acids. CDR3: CASSLVYREETQYF.

V gene TRBV7-9 combines with J gene TRBJ2-5. Germline values: CDR1 SEHNR, CDR2 FQNEAQ (reference sequence). The CDR3 length is 12 residues. Here the CDR3 reads CASSLARETQYF.

This sequence joins TRBV5-4 and TRBJ1-2; the TCRdb call, TRBD1, lacks DNA for checking. The CDR3 totals 13 residues. Per the germline V gene, CDR1 is SGHNT and CDR2 is YYREEE (reference sequence). The CDR3 reads CASSLAGAGVYTF.

The chain combines TRBV7-2 with TRBJ1-2; TCRdb calls TRBD1, which cannot be checked without DNA. CDR3 length: 13 amino acids. CDR1 and CDR2 from the germline V gene are SGHTA and FQGNSA. CDR3 loop: CASSLTGTGGYTF.

The CDR3: CASSQDRIASYEQYF. The chain is built from TRBV4-3 and TRBJ2-7. Germline V gives CDR1 LGHNA, CDR2 YSLEER. CDR3 length: 15 amino acids.